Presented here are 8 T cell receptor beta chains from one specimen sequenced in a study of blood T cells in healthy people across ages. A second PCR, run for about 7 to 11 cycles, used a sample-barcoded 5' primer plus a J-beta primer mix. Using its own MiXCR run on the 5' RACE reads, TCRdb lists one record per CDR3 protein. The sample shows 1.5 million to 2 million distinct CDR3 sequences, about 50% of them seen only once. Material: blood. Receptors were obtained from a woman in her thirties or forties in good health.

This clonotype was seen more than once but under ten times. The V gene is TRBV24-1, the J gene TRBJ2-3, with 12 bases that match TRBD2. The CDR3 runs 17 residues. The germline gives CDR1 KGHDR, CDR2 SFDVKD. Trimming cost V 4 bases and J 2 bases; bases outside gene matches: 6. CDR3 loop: CATSDLTSGGNTDTQYF. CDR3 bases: TGTGCCACCAGTGACCTGACTAGCGGGGGCAACACAGATACGCAGTATTTT.

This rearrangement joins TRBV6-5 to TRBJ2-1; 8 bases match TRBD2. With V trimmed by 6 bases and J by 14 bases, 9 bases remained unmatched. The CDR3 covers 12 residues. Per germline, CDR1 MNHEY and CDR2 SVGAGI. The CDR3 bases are TGTGCCAGCAGAAGAGACCCGGGACTAGAGTTCTTC. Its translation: CASRRDPGLEFF.

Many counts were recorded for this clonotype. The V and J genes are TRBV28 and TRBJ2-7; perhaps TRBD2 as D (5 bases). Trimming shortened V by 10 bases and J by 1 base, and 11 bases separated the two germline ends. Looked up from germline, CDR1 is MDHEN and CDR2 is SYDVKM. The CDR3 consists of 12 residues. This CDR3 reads CATQGGSYEQYF. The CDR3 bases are TGTGCCACCCAAGGAGGATCCTACGAGCAGTACTTC.

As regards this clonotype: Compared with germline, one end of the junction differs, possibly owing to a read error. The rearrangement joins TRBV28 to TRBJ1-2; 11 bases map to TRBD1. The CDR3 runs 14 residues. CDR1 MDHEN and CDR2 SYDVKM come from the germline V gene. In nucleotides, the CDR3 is TGTGCCGGCAGTTTAAGGGACAGGGGGAGAGGCTACACCTTC. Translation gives CAGSLRDRGRGYTF.

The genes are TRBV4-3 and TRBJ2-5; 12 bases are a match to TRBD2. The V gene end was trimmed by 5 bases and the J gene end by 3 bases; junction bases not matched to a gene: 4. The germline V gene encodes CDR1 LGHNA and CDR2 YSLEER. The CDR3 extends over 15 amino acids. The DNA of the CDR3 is TGCGCCAGCAGCACCCGACTAGCGGGGGAAGAGACCCAGTACTTC. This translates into CASSTRLAGEETQYF.

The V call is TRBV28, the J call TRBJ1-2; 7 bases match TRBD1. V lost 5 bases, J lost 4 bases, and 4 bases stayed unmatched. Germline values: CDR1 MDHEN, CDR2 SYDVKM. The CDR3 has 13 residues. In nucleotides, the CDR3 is TGTGCCAGCAGTGACAGGGAAGCCTATGGCTACACCTTC. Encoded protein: CASSDREAYGYTF.

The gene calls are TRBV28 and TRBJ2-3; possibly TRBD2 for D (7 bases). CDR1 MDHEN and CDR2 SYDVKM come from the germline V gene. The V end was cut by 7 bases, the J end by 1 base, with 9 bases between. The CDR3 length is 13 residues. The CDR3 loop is CASKGGGTDTQYF. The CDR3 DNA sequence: TGTGCCAGCAAGGGGGGGGGCACAGATACGCAGTATTTT.

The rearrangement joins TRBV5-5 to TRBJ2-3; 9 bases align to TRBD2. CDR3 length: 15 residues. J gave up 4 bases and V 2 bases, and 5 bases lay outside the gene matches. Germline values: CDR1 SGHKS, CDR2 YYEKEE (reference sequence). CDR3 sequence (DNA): TGTGCCAGCAGCTTCAGCGGGGGGATGCCAGATACGCAGTATTTT. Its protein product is CASSFSGGMPDTQYF.